The clone carrying this TCR beta chain was counted only a few times. Antigen: not known. The sample originates from a study of T cell repertoires in cytomegalovirus infection. Study-level information: Carrying CMV and the relevant HLA type showed in public TCR beta signatures.

The CDR3 sequence is 19 residues long. CDR1 and CDR2 from the germline V gene are LNHNV and YYDKDF (reference sequence). With 0 bases removed from V and 1 base from J, the gap between germline ends came to 18 bases. TCRdb redid the calling of the reads with MiXCR, one entry per CDR3 protein. The data show about 740,000 distinct CDR3 sequences, less than 40% seen once. Study findings and constraints: In two of eight donors, the top clonotype was HLA-C-restricted CMV-specific.

This rearrangement joins TRBV15 to TRBJ2-2; tentatively, D is TRBD2 (6 bases). The sample taken for sequencing was PBMCs. The sequence was collected from a human donor in good health (CMV status not recorded). Some clones in this sample may be carry-over from other donors' samples. The CDR3 is CATSRDRVPLRENTGELFF. The CDR3, as DNA: TGTGCCACCAGCAGAGATAGGGTCCCCCTGCGGGAGAACACCGGGGAGCTGTTTTTT. Together with reference TRBV15 and TRBJ2-2, the CDR3 gives the full variable domain: DAMVIQNPRYQVTQFGKPVTLSCSQTLNHNVMYWYQQKSSQAPKLLFHYYDKDFNNEADTPDNFQSRRPNTSFCFLDIRSPGLGDTAMYLCATSRDRVPLRENTGELFFGEGSRLTVL.